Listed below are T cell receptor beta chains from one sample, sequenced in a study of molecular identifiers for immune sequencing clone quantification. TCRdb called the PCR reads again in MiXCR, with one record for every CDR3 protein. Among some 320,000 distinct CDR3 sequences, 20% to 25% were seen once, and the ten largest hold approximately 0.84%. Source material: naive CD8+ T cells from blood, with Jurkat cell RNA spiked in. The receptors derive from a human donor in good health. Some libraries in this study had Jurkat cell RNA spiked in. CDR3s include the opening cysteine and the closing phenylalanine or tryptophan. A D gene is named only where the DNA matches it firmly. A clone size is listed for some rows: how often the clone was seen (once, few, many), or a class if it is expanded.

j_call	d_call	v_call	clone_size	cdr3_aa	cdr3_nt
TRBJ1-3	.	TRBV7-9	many	CASSLSGVDGNTIYF	TGTGCCAGCAGCCTAAGCGGGGTCGACGGAAACACCATATATTTT
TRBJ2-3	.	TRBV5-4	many	CASSLEIGASSTDTQYF	TGTGCCAGCAGCTTGGAGATAGGTGCTTCGAGCACAGATACGCAGTATTTT
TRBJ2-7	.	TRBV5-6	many	CASSLSQSSYEQYF	TGTGCCAGCAGCTTGTCTCAGTCCTCCTACGAGCAGTACTTC
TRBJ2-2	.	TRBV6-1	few	CASSEFAYTGELFF	TGTGCCAGCAGTGAGTTTGCTTACACCGGGGAGCTGTTTTTT
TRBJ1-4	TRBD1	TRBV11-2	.	CAGSPFPEGQDNEKLFF	TGTGCCGGCAGCCCCTTCCCGGAGGGACAGGATAATGAAAAACTGTTTTTT
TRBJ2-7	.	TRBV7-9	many	CASSLGGGSEQYF	TGTGCCAGCAGCTTAGGAGGGGGGAGCGAGCAGTACTTC
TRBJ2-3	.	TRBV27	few	CASSFLDRTDTQYF	TGTGCCAGCAGTTTTCTAGACCGAACAGATACGCAGTATTTT
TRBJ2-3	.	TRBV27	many	CASSLVMADTQYF	TGTGCCAGCAGTTTAGTGATGGCGGATACGCAGTATTTT
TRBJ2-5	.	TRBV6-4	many	CASSFLRLETQYF	TGTGCCAGCAGCTTTCTCAGGCTCGAGACCCAGTACTTC
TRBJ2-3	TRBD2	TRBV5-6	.	CASSRGTSGGHITDTQYF	TGTGCCAGCAGCCGGGGGACTAGCGGGGGGCATATCACAGATACGCAGTATTTT
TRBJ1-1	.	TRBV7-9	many	CASSSNTEAFF	TGTGCCAGCAGCTCTAACACTGAAGCTTTCTTT
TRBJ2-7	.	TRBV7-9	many	CASSHYNEDEQYF	TGTGCCAGCAGCCACTATAACGAGGACGAGCAGTACTTC
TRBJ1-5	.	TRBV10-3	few	CAISDSLAVTNQPQHF	TGTGCCATCAGTGATTCTTTGGCCGTAACAAATCAGCCCCAGCATTTT
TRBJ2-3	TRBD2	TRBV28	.	CASSPSAGLVGGLFSTDTQYF	TGTGCCAGCAGTCCATCGGCGGGACTAGTGGGAGGACTATTTAGCACAGATACGCAGTATTTT
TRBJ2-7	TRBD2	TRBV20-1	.	CSARESGRTTYEQYF	TGCAGTGCTAGGGAGAGCGGGAGGACAACCTACGAGCAGTACTTC
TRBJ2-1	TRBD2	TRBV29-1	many	CSGETSGRANEQFF	TGCAGCGGAGAGACTAGCGGGAGGGCGAACGAGCAGTTCTTC
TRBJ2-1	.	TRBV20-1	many	CSARDGHLATNEQFF	TGCAGTGCTAGAGATGGCCACTTAGCCACCAATGAGCAGTTCTTC
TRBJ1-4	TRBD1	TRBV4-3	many	CASSRLQTGTNEKLFF	TGCGCCAGCAGCCGCCTACAGACAGGGACTAATGAAAAACTGTTTTTT
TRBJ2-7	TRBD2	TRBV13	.	CASSLGSLAGVGSEQYF	TGTGCCAGCAGCTTGGGGTCCCTAGCGGGAGTGGGGTCGGAGCAGTACTTC
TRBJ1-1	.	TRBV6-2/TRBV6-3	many	CASRTGRVTEAFF	TGTGCCAGCAGAACAGGGAGGGTCACTGAAGCTTTCTTT
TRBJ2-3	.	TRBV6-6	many	CATTVAGLTDTQYF	TGTGCCACCACGGTGGCGGGATTGACAGATACGCAGTATTTT
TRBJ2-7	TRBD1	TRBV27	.	CASSTTGTGYYGQYF	TGTGCCAGCAGTACAACCGGGACAGGGTACTACGGGCAGTACTTC
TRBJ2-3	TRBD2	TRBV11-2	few	CASRTIAGPSTDTQYF	TGTGCCAGCAGGACTATAGCGGGGCCTAGCACAGATACGCAGTATTTT
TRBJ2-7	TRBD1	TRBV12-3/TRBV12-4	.	CASRPTGGPAYEQYF	TGTGCCAGCAGGCCGACAGGGGGGCCGGCCTACGAGCAGTACTTC
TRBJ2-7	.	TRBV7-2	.	CASSQEEDEQYF	TGTGCCAGCAGCCAAGAGGAGGACGAGCAGTACTTC
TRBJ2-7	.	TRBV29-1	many	CRTGRREQYF	TGCAGAACGGGGCGGAGGGAGCAGTACTTC
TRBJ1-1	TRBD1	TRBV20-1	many	CSAREVGGLTEAFF	TGCAGTGCTAGAGAAGTAGGGGGCTTGACTGAAGCTTTCTTT
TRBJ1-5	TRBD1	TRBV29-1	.	CSVFRGRQPQHF	TGCAGCGTTTTCAGGGGGCGTCAGCCCCAGCATTTT
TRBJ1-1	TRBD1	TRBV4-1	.	CASSHPTGGGTEAFF	TGCGCCAGCAGCCACCCGACAGGGGGCGGCACTGAAGCTTTCTTT
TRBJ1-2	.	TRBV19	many	CASSIGSRSPGGYTF	TGTGCCAGTAGTATTGGATCACGATCCCCAGGAGGCTACACCTTC
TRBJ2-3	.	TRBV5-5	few	CASSLEGYRSTLGTDTQYF	TGTGCCAGCAGCTTGGAAGGCTACAGGTCTACCCTAGGTACAGATACGCAGTATTTT
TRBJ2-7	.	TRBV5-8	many	CASSSLYF	TGTGCCAGCAGCTCACTATACTTC
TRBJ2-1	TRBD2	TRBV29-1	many	CSVEGVAGSDSYNEQFF	TGCAGCGTTGAAGGGGTAGCGGGTTCTGATTCCTACAATGAGCAGTTCTTC
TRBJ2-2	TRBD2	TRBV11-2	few	CASGTSGAGELFF	TGTGCCAGCGGGACTAGCGGGGCCGGGGAGCTGTTTTTT
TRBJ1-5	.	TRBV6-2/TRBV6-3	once	CAGTIGPRGAQPQHF	TGTGCCGGCACCATCGGGCCCCGGGGGGCTCAGCCCCAGCATTTT
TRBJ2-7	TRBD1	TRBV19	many	CASSMGQAYEQYF	TGTGCCAGTAGTATGGGACAGGCCTACGAGCAGTACTTC
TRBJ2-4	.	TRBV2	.	CASSELTEIQYF	TGTGCCAGCAGTGAACTGACCGAAATTCAGTACTTC